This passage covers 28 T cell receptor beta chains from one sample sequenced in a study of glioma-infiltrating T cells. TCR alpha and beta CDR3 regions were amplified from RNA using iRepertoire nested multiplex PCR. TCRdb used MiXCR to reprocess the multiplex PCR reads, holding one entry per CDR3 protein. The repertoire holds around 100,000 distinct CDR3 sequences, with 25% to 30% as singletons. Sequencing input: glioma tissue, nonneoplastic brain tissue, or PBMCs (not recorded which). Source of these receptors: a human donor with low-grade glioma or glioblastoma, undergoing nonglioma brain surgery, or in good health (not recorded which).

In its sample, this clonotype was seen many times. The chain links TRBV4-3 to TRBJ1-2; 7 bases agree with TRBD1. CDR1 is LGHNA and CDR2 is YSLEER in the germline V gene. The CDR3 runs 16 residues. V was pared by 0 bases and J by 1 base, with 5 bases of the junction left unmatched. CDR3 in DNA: TGCGCCAGCAGCCAAGATGCCAGGGGGTTTAACTATGGCTACACCTTC. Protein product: CASSQDARGFNYGYTF.

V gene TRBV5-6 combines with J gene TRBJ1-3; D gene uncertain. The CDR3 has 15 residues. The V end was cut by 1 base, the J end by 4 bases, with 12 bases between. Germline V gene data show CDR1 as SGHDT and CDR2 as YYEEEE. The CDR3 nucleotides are TGTGCCAGCAGCTTGAGAACATTCAACGGAAACACCATATATTTT. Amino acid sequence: CASSLRTFNGNTIYF.

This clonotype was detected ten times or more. CDR3: CASRMTGQETQYF. DNA of the CDR3: TGTGCCAGCAGGATGACAGGGCAAGAGACCCAGTACTTC. The chain links TRBV6-1 to TRBJ2-5; 7 bases are shared with TRBD1. The trim removed 6 bases at V and 2 bases at J, leaving 3 bases unmatched. The CDR3 is made up of 13 amino acids. In germline, CDR1 is MNHNS, CDR2 SASEGT.

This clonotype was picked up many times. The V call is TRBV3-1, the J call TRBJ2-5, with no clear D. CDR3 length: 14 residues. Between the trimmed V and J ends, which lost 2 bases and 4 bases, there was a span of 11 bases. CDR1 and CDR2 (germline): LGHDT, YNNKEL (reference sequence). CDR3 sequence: CASSQSPGGETQYF. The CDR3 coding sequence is TGTGCCAGCAGCCAATCACCGGGCGGAGAGACCCAGTACTTC.

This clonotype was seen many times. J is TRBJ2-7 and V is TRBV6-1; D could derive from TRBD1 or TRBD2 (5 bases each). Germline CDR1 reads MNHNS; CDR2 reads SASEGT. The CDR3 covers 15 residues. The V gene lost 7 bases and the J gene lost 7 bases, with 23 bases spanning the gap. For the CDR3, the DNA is TGTGCCAGCACCCGAGGGACCGAAGCTCCGGGGGAGCAGTACTTC. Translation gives CASTRGTEAPGEQYF.

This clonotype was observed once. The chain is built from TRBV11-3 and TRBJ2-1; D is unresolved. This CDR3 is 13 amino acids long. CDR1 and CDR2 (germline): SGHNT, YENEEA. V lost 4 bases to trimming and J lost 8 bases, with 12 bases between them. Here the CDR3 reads CASSSTPRYEQFF. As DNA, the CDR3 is TGTGCCAGCAGCTCTACCCCTAGGTATGAGCAGTTCTTC.

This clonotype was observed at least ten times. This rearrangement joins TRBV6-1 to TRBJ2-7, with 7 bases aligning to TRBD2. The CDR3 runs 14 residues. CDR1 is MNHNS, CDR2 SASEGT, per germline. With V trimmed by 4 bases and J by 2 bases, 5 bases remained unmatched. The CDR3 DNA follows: TGTGCCAGCAGTGGGGAGGGTCCCGCCTACGAGCAGTACTTC. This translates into CASSGEGPAYEQYF.

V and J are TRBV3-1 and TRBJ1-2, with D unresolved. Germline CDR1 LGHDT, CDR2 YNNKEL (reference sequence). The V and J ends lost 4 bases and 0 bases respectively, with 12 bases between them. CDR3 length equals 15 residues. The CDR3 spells CASSPSELPNYGYTF. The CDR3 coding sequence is TGTGCCAGCAGCCCCTCCGAGCTGCCTAACTATGGCTACACCTTC.

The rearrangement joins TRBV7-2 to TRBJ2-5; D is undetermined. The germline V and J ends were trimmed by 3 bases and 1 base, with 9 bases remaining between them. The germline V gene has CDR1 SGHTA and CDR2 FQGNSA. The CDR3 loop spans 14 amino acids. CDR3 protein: CASSFRLLQETQYF. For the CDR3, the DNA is TGTGCCAGCAGCTTTCGCCTACTCCAAGAGACCCAGTACTTC. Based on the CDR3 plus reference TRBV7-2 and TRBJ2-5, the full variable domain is GAGVSQSPSNKVTEKGKDVELRCDPISGHTALYWYRQSLGQGLEFLIYFQGNSAPDKSGLPSDRFSAERTGGSVSTLTIQRTQQEDSAVYLCASSFRLLQETQYFGPGTRLLVL.

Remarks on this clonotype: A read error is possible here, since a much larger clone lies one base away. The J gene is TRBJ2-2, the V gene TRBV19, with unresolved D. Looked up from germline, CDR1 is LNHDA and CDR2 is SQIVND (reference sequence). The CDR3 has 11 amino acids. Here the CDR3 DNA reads TGTGCCAGAAGTATATTTGGAGAGCTGTTTTTT. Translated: CARSIFGELFF. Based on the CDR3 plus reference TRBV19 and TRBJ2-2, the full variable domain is DGGITQSPKYLFRKEGQNVTLSCEQNLNHDAMYWYRQDPGQGLRLIYYSQIVNDFQKGDIAEGYSVSREKKESFPLTVTSAQKNPTAFYLCARSIFGELFFGEGSRLTVL.

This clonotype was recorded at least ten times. The CDR3 is CASSSLGLAADTQYF. CDR3 DNA: TGTGCCAGCAGCTCGCTAGGACTAGCCGCAGATACGCAGTATTTT. This rearrangement joins TRBV27 to TRBJ2-3, with 8 bases matching TRBD2. J was trimmed by 4 bases and V by 6 bases; bases with no gene match: 9. The CDR3 consists of 15 residues. From germline, CDR1 is MNHEY and CDR2 SMNVEV (reference sequence).

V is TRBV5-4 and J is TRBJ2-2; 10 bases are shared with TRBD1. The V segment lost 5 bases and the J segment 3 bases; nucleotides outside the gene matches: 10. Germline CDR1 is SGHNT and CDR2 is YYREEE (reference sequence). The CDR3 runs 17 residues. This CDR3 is CASRQTGGDKDTGELFF. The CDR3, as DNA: TGTGCCAGCAGGCAGACAGGGGGCGATAAGGACACCGGGGAGCTGTTTTTT. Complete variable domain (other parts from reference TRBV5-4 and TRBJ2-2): ETGVTQSPTHLIKTRGQQVTLRCSSQSGHNTVSWYQQALGQGPQFIFQYYREEENGRGNFPPRFSGLQFPNYSSELNVNALELDDSALYLCASRQTGGDKDTGELFFGEGSRLTVL.

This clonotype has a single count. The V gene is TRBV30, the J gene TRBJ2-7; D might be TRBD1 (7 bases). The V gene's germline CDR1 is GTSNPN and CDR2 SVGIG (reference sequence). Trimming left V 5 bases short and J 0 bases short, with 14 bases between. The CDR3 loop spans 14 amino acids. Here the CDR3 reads CAWDQGGFSYEQYF. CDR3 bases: TGTGCCTGGGATCAGGGGGGTTTCTCCTACGAGCAGTACTTC. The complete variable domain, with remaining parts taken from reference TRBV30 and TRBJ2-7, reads SQTIHQWPATLVQPVGSPLSLECTVEGTSNPNLYWYRQAAGRGLQLLFYSVGIGQISSEVPQNLSASRPQDRQFILSSKKLLLSDSGFYLCAWDQGGFSYEQYFGPGTRLTVT.

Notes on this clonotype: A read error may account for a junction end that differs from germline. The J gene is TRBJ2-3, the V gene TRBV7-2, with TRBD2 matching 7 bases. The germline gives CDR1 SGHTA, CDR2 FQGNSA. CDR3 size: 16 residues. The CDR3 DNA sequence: TGTGCCAGCAGCCCGCCGGGGGTTCCGGGGGGAGATGCGCAGTATTTT. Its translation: CASSPPGVPGGDAQYF.

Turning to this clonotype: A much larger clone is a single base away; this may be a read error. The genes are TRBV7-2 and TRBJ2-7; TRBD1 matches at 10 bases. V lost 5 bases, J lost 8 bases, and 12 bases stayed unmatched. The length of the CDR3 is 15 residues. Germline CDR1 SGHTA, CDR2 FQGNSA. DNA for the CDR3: TGTGCCAGCAGCCTCGCCGGGACAGGGGTTTTCCAGCAGTACTTC. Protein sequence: CASSLAGTGVFQQYF.

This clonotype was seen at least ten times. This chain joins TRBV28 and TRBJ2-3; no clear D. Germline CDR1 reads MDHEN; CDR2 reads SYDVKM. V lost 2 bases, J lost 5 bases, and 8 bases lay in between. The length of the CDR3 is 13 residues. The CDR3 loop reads CASSLNQLDTQYF. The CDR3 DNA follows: TGTGCCAGCAGTTTAAATCAGTTAGATACGCAGTATTTT.

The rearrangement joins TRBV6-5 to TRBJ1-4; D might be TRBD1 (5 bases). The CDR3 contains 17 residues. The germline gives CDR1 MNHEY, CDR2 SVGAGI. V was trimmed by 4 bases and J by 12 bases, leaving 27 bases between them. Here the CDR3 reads CASSSGTLLGRVGELFF. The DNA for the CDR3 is TGTGCCAGCAGTTCCGGGACTCTTCTTGGAAGAGTCGGTGAACTGTTTTTT.

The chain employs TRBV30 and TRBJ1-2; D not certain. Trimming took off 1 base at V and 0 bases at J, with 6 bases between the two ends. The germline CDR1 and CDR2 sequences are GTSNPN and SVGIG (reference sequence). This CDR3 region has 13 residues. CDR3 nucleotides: TGTGCCTGGAGTGCCGGCGCTAACTATGGCTACACCTTC. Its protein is CAWSAGANYGYTF. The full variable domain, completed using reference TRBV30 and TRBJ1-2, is SQTIHQWPATLVQPVGSPLSLECTVEGTSNPNLYWYRQAAGRGLQLLFYSVGIGQISSEVPQNLSASRPQDRQFILSSKKLLLSDSGFYLCAWSAGANYGYTFGSGTRLTVV.

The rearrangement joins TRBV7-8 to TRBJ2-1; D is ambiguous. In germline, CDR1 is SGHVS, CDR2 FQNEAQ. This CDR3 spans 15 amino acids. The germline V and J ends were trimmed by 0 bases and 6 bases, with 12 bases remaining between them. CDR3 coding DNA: TGTGCCAGCAGCTTAGCGGCCGGCTCAACCAATGAGCAGTTCTTC. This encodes CASSLAAGSTNEQFF.

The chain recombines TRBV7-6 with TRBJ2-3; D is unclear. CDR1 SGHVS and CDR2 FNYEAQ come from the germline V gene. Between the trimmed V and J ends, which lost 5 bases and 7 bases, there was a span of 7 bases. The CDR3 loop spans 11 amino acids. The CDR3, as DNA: TGTGCCAGCAGCCCCCCGTATACGCAGTATTTT. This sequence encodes CASSPPYTQYF.

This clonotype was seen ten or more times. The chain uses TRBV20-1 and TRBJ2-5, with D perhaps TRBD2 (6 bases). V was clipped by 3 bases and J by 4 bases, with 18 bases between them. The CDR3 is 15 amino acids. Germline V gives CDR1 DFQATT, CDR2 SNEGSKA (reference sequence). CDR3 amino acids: CSARGLARTPETQYF. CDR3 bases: TGCAGTGCTAGGGGGCTAGCGAGGACCCCAGAGACCCAGTACTTC.

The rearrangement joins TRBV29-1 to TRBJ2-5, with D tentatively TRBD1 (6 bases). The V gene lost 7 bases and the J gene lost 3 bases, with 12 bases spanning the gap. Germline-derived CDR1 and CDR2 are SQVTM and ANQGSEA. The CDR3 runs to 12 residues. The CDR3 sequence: CSGKSGEETQYF. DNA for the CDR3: TGCAGCGGTAAATCAGGGGAAGAGACCCAGTACTTC.

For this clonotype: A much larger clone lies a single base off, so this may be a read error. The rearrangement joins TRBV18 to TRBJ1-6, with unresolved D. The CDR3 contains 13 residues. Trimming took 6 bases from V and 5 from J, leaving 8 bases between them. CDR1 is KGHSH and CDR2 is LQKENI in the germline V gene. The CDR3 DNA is TGTGCCAGCTCTCCGGTGGATAATTCACCCCTCCACTTT. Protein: CASSPVDNSPLHF.

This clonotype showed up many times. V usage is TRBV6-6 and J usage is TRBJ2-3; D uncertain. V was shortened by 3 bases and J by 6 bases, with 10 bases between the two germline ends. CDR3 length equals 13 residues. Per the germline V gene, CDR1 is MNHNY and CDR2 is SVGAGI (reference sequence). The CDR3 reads CASSYRGSDTQYF. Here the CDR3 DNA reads TGTGCCAGCAGTTATCGAGGTTCCGATACGCAGTATTTT.

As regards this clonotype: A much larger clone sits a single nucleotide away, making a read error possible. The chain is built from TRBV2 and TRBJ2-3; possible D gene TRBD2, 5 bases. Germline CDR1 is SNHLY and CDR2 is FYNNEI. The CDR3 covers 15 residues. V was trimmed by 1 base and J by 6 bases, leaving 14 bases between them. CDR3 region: CASSEEITSGDTQYF. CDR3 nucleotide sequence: TGTGCCAGCAGTGAAGAGATAACTAGTGGCGATACGCAGTATTTT.

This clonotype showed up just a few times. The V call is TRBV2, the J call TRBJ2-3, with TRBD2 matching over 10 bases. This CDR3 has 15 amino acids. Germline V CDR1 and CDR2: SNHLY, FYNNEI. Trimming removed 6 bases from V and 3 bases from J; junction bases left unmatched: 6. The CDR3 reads CASRELAGQTDTQYF. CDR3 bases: TGTGCCAGCAGAGAACTAGCGGGGCAAACAGATACGCAGTATTTT.

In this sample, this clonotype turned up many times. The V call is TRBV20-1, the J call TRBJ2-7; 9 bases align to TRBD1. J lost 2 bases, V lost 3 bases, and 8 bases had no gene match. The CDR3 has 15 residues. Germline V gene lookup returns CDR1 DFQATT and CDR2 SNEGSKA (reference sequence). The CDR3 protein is CSARGQGGLTYEQYF. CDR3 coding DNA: TGCAGTGCTAGGGGACAGGGAGGGTTAACCTACGAGCAGTACTTC.

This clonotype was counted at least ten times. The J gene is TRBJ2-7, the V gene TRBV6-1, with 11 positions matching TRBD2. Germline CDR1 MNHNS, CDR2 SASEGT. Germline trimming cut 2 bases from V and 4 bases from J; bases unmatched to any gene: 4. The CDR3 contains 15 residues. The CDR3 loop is CASSESASGRYEQYF. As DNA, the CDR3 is TGTGCCAGCAGTGAATCTGCTAGCGGGAGGTACGAGCAGTACTTC.